This T cell receptor beta chain was captured in a study of T-cell memory formation after mild COVID-19. Overall study findings and caveats: The finding that pre-infection memory included some responding clones suggested that cross-reactive memory joined.

TCRdb reprocessed the 5' RACE reads via MiXCR and lists one record per CDR3 protein. The data contain just under 550,000 distinct CDR3 sequences, over 20% of them singletons. The V and J ends lost 2 bases and 1 base respectively, with 17 bases between them. The germline CDR1 and CDR2 sequences are MNHEY and SVGAGI. This CDR3 comprises 17 residues. This clonotype turned up a few times. Antigen unknown. The TCR sequence derives from an adult woman who had mild COVID-19 (a few samples of this study predate the infection). Cell type and time point are not known. The sequencing input was PBMCs or a T cell subset sorted from them (not recorded which). The gene calls are TRBV6-5 and TRBJ1-1, with D uncertain. CDR3 in DNA: TGTGCCAGCAGTTACGCCTGGGTTCGCTTAGGGAACACTGAAGCTTTCTTT. It is translated as CASSYAWVRLGNTEAFF.